The rows below give T cell receptor beta chains drawn from one sample of a study of human T cells and chemical hapten exposure. Each CDR3 protein is one row after TCRdb ran MiXCR on the RACE reads. The repertoire holds more than 95,000 distinct CDR3 sequences, with less than 40% as singletons. The sequences come from whole blood, collected in connection with sensitization to the hapten diphenylcyclopropenone (DPC). The receptors shown here come from a man aged 35 to 55 with alopecia areata. Some clones in this sample may be carry-over from other donors' samples. CDR3s include the opening cysteine and the closing phenylalanine or tryptophan. Fields, in order: clone size, V gene, J gene, D gene, CDR3 DNA, CDR3 protein. The D gene is left open where the match is weak. The size entry is marked missing in some rows and otherwise reads once, few, many or a size class.

>NA|TRBV29-1|TRBJ2-1|TRBD2
TGCAGCGTTGTTTCTAGCGGGACGGGGGAGTTCTTC
CSVVSSGTGEFF
>NA|TRBV27|TRBJ2-3|TRBD2
TGTGCCAGCAGTTCGGGGTGGGCTAGCGGGGATAGCACAGATACGCAGTATTTT
CASSSGWASGDSTDTQYF
>NA|TRBV29-1|TRBJ1-2|NA
TGCAGCGTTGAAGATTTGGGCAGTAACTATGGCTACACCTTC
CSVEDLGSNYGYTF
>few|TRBV7-2|TRBJ2-3|TRBD2
TGTGCCAGCAGCCCCCTTCTTTTCCTAGCGGGAGTCGGCACAGATACGCAGTATTTT
CASSPLLFLAGVGTDTQYF
>NA|TRBV18|TRBJ2-5|TRBD1
TGTGCCAGCTCACCAGAGACAGGGAAAGAGACCCAGTACTTC
CASSPETGKETQYF
>NA|TRBV12-3/TRBV12-4|TRBJ2-3|NA
TGTGCCAGCAGCTGGGACTTCACCACAGATACGCAGTATTTT
CASSWDFTTDTQYF
>NA|TRBV11-2|TRBJ2-3|TRBD2
TGTGCCAGCAGGACCATAGCGGGAAGTAAGGCAGATACGCAGTATTTT
CASRTIAGSKADTQYF
>NA|TRBV5-1|TRBJ2-3|NA
TGCGCCAGCAGCTTGGGTACCCTTAGCGGTAGCACAGATACGCAGTATTTT
CASSLGTLSGSTDTQYF
>NA|TRBV6-5|TRBJ2-3|TRBD2
TGTGCCAGCACCGCACGAGGACTAGCAGCTAGCACAGATACGCAGTATTTT
CASTARGLAASTDTQYF
>NA|TRBV6-2/TRBV6-3|TRBJ2-4|NA
TGTGCCAGCAGCTACTCGATAGTGTCGGACAGCGAAGCCAAAAACATTCAGTACTTC
CASSYSIVSDSEAKNIQYF